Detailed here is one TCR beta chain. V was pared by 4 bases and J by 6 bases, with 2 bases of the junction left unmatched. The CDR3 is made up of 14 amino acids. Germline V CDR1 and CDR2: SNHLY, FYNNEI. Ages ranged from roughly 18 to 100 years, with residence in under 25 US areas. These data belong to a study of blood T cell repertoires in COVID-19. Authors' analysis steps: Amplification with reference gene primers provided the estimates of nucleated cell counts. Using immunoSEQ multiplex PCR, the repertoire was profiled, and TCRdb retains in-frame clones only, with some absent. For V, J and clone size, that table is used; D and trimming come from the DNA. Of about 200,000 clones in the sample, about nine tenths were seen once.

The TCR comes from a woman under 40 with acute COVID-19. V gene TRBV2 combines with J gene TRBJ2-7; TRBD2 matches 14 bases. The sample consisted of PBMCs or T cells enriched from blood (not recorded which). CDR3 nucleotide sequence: TGTGCCAGCAGTGGACTAGCGGGGGGGCTCGAGCAGTACTTC. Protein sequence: CASSGLAGGLEQYF.